This T cell receptor beta chain was captured in a study of Graves' ophthalmopathy and Graves' hyperthyroidism. At the level of the study: Hyperthyroidism counted as stable given no ophthalmopathy within 18 months of follow-up.

Study-level points and caveats: Among thyroid clonotypes expanded above 0.001 frequency, most also appeared in blood.

V lost 7 bases, J lost 1 base, and 13 bases lay in between. In germline, CDR1 is SNHLY, CDR2 FYNNEI. This CDR3 comprises 14 residues. Scientists amplified the TCR beta CDR3 regions from RNA transcripts. After a first-round RT-PCR with HTBI primers, a second-round multiplex PCR was run. In TCRdb, the multiplex PCR reads were re-called with MiXCR into one record per CDR3 protein. The sample gives about 590,000 distinct CDR3 sequences, roughly 39% of which show up once; about 4.1% is in the top ten. This clonotype is classed as medium-sized. Its antigen is unidentified. This receptor was identified in an adult man with Graves' hyperthyroidism. The chain joins TRBV2 to TRBJ1-1, with D possibly being TRBD1 (6 bases). Material for sequencing was peripheral blood or thyroid tissue (not recorded which). CDR3 residues: CASKPGTTNTEAFF. CDR3 DNA sequence: TGTGCCAGCAAACCCGGGACAACGAACACTGAAGCTTTCTTT.